A single sample gave rise to the 25 T cell receptor beta chains below, sequenced in a study of T cell responses to AZD1222 COVID-19 vaccine. The method was immunoSEQ multiplex PCR; TCRdb's version includes in-frame clones alone and lacks a portion of them. This table holds more than 250,000 clones, approximately 93% found once. Material: peripheral blood, obtained on day 0 of AZD1222 vaccination. The receptors derive from an adult in good health.

The V gene is TRBV7-9, the J gene TRBJ2-7, with TRBD1 as a possible D gene (6 bases). Germline values: CDR1 SEHNR, CDR2 FQNEAQ (reference sequence). Trimming took off 5 bases at V and 6 bases at J, with 20 bases between the two ends. This CDR3 is 15 amino acids long. CDR3 bases: TGTGCCAGCAGCCATCGACCAAACGGACAGAGCGAGCAGTACTTC. The encoded protein is CASSHRPNGQSEQYF.

The V gene is TRBV7-2, the J gene TRBJ2-2, with D tentatively TRBD2 (5 bases). The CDR3 is made up of 14 amino acids. The V gene lost 2 bases and the J gene lost 7 bases, with 11 bases spanning the gap. Germline V gene lookup returns CDR1 SGHTA and CDR2 FQGNSA. The CDR3 loop reads CASSLFRDGGELFF. As DNA, the CDR3 is TGTGCCAGCAGCTTATTCCGGGATGGCGGGGAGCTGTTTTTT.

The V gene is TRBV9, the J gene TRBJ1-4, with unresolved D. Germline V gives CDR1 SGDLS, CDR2 YYNGEE. This CDR3 region has 14 residues. Trimming pared 3 bases from V and 0 bases from J, leaving 6 bases between. CDR3 nucleotide sequence: TGTGCCAGCAGCGAGGCGCCAACTAATGAAAAACTGTTTTTT. Amino acids: CASSEAPTNEKLFF.

The chain is built from TRBV28 and TRBJ1-5, with 9 bases lining up with TRBD1. The V gene's germline CDR1 is MDHEN and CDR2 SYDVKM. The V segment lost 7 bases and the J segment 4 bases; nucleotides outside the gene matches: 8. The CDR3 length is 15 residues. CDR3 amino acids: CASNDPGQGNQPQHF. CDR3 sequence (DNA): TGTGCCAGCAATGACCCGGGACAGGGAAATCAGCCCCAGCATTTT.

The chain couples TRBV5-1 to TRBJ2-3; TRBD1 matches at 7 bases. V shed 0 bases, J shed 4 bases, and the junction held 8 bases outside the gene matches. CDR1 is SGHRS and CDR2 is YFSETQ in the germline V gene. The CDR3 is 16 residues long. The DNA for the CDR3 is TGCGCCAGCAGCTTGGGAGTTCGCCAGGGGGCAGATACGCAGTATTTT. Amino acids: CASSLGVRQGADTQYF.

This clone appeared a single time. The chain employs TRBV5-1 and TRBJ1-6; D might be TRBD1 (6 bases). V was pared by 0 bases and J by 10 bases, with 14 bases between. The CDR3 has 15 residues. Germline V gene lookup returns CDR1 SGHRS and CDR2 YFSETQ. The CDR3 DNA reads as TGCGCCAGCAGCTTGGTACAGGGCGGAGAATCACCCCTCCACTTT. This sequence encodes CASSLVQGGESPLHF.

This rearrangement joins TRBV4-3 to TRBJ2-7; no definite D call. Trimming left V 0 bases short and J 2 bases short, with 11 bases between. CDR1 is LGHNA, CDR2 YSLEER, per germline. The CDR3 sequence is 15 residues long. The CDR3 is CASSQERVAPYEQYF. The CDR3 DNA reads as TGCGCCAGCAGCCAAGAACGGGTGGCCCCCTACGAGCAGTACTTC.

The chain recombines TRBV7-8 with TRBJ1-2; the D is unclear. The V end lost 5 bases, the J end lost 4 bases, and 17 bases lay between the germline ends. In germline, CDR1 is SGHVS, CDR2 FQNEAQ. The CDR3 sequence is 15 residues long. The DNA of the CDR3 is TGTGCCAGCAGCGCCGGGCCTGGCATGGGCTATGGCTACACCTTC. Its translation: CASSAGPGMGYGYTF.

This clone was detected only once. J is TRBJ1-2 and V is TRBV6-5; maybe TRBD1 (5 bases). The CDR3 totals 13 residues. Germline values: CDR1 MNHEY, CDR2 SVGAGI. V dropped 5 bases and J dropped 3 bases, with 10 bases sitting between them. CDR3 residues: CASSMDIYYGYTF. Here the CDR3 DNA reads TGTGCCAGCAGTATGGACATCTACTATGGCTACACCTTC.

The chain employs TRBV7-3 and TRBJ2-1; D is uncertain. This CDR3 has 13 residues. The germline V gene encodes CDR1 SGHTA and CDR2 FQGTGA. Trimming took off 4 bases at V and 6 bases at J, with 10 bases between the two ends. CDR3 nucleotide sequence: TGTGCCAGCAGCTCGCCGGGCGTCAATGAGCAGTTCTTC. It yields the protein CASSSPGVNEQFF. The whole variable domain, filled in from reference TRBV7-3 and TRBJ2-1, reads GAGVSQTPSNKVTEKGKYVELRCDPISGHTALYWYRQSLGQGPEFLIYFQGTGAADDSGLPNDRFFAVRPEGSVSTLKIQRTERGDSAVYLCASSSPGVNEQFFGPGTRLTVL.

Regarding this clone: Other DNA sequences in this sample translate to the same CDR3. The chain links TRBV5-1 to TRBJ1-5; TRBD1 is a possible D gene (6 bases). The CDR3 consists of 13 residues. Germline V CDR1 and CDR2: SGHRS, YFSETQ. The V end was cut by 2 bases, the J end by 6 bases, with 9 bases between. The CDR3 loop is CASSLGGGQPQHF. CDR3 in DNA: TGCGCCAGCAGCTTAGGGGGAGGTCAGCCCCAGCATTTT.

The chain joins TRBV7-9 to TRBJ2-7; no definite D call. V dropped 3 bases and J dropped 2 bases, with 8 bases sitting between them. There are 13 residues in the CDR3. Germline assignment: CDR1 SEHNR and CDR2 FQNEAQ (reference sequence). Here the CDR3 reads CASSFTATYEQYF. CDR3 sequence (DNA): TGTGCCAGCAGCTTTACAGCTACCTACGAGCAGTACTTC.

The chain uses TRBV7-2 and TRBJ2-1; TRBD2 might be the D (5 bases). Trimming took off 4 bases at V and 4 bases at J, with 8 bases between the two ends. The CDR3 runs to 13 residues. The V gene's germline CDR1 is SGHTA and CDR2 FQGNSA. The CDR3 here is CASSSTTYNEQFF. The CDR3 bases are TGTGCCAGCAGCTCGACTACGTACAATGAGCAGTTCTTC.

This clone appeared a few times. The chain is built from TRBV19 and TRBJ2-7; the match to TRBD2 covers 8 bases. Germline loops: CDR1 LNHDA, CDR2 SQIVND (reference sequence). The CDR3 runs to 17 residues. Unmatched junction bases numbered 10, after V lost 1 base and J lost 2 bases. Here the CDR3 reads CASSIATSELITYEQYF. The CDR3 bases are TGTGCCAGTAGTATAGCGACTAGCGAGTTAATAACCTACGAGCAGTACTTC.

This rearrangement joins TRBV27 to TRBJ2-7, with 7 bases that match TRBD1. CDR1 and CDR2 from the germline V gene are MNHEY and SMNVEV (reference sequence). The trim removed 5 bases at V and 0 bases at J, leaving 7 bases unmatched. The CDR3 runs 15 residues. CDR3 residues: CASSAPRGNSYEQYF. The CDR3 nucleotides read TGTGCCAGCAGTGCCCCCAGGGGGAACTCCTACGAGCAGTACTTC.

V and J are TRBV3-1 (or the pseudogene TRBV3-2) and TRBJ2-1; no firm D call. CDR1 is LGHDT, CDR2 YNNKEL, per germline (reference sequence). Deletions cut 8 bases from V and 6 bases from J, with 8 bases between. This CDR3 region has 11 residues. This CDR3 is CASGRRNEQFF. CDR3 sequence (DNA): TGTGCCAGCGGCCGTCGCAATGAGCAGTTCTTC.

This sequence joins TRBV9 and TRBJ2-2, with D maybe TRBD2 (7 bases). Trimming left V 0 bases short and J 6 bases short, with 12 bases between. CDR1 is SGDLS, CDR2 YYNGEE, per germline. The CDR3 has 15 residues. The CDR3 region has the DNA TGTGCCAGCAGCGTAGGACAGGCGGGGGCCGGGGAGCTGTTTTTT. This encodes CASSVGQAGAGELFF.

The count of this clone is one. V is TRBV15 and J is TRBJ2-2; no definite D call. V shed 0 bases and J shed 8 bases, with 4 bases lying between them. This CDR3 contains 12 residues. The germline CDR1 and CDR2 sequences are LNHNV and YYDKDF (reference sequence). CDR3 DNA: TGTGCCACCAGCAGAGATTTAGGGGAGCTGTTTTTT. This encodes CATSRDLGELFF. Full variable domain (rest looked up from reference TRBV15 and TRBJ2-2): DAMVIQNPRYQVTQFGKPVTLSCSQTLNHNVMYWYQQKSSQAPKLLFHYYDKDFNNEADTPDNFQSRRPNTSFCFLDIRSPGLGDTAMYLCATSRDLGELFFGEGSRLTVL.

The rearrangement uses TRBV18 and TRBJ2-2; perhaps TRBD1 as D (6 bases). Trimming took 3 bases from V and 2 from J, leaving 13 bases between them. CDR3 length equals 16 residues. The germline gives CDR1 KGHSH, CDR2 LQKENI. The CDR3 DNA reads as TGTGCCAGCTCACCCAACAGGGCAGATAACACCGGGGAGCTGTTTTTT. Residues: CASSPNRADNTGELFF. Using reference TRBV18 and TRBJ2-2 for the parts outside the CDR3, the full variable domain is NAGVMQNPRHLVRRRGQEARLRCSPMKGHSHVYWYRQLPEEGLKFMVYLQKENIIDESGMPKERFSAEFPKEGPSILRIQQVVRGDSAAYFCASSPNRADNTGELFFGEGSRLTVL.

This clone was seen only a few times. The chain uses TRBV9 and TRBJ2-2; tentative D call: TRBD1 (7 bases). This CDR3 has 18 residues. Trimming shortened V by 1 base and J by 5 bases, and 21 bases separated the two germline ends. Germline V CDR1 and CDR2: SGDLS, YYNGEE. The CDR3: CASSVTGSVTGRTGELFF. DNA of the CDR3: TGTGCCAGCAGCGTAACAGGATCAGTGACAGGGAGGACCGGGGAGCTGTTTTTT.

This clone was counted once. The CDR3: CATSRAGETQYF. DNA of the CDR3: TGTGCCACCAGCAGAGCAGGAGAGACCCAGTACTTC. The chain employs TRBV15 and TRBJ2-5, with D unresolved. This CDR3 is built from 12 residues. Germline-derived CDR1 and CDR2 are LNHNV and YYDKDF (reference sequence). V lost 1 base to trimming and J lost 4 bases, with 4 bases between them.

This sequence joins TRBV9 and TRBJ1-6; TRBD1 might be the D (6 bases). Trimming took 2 bases from V and 9 from J, leaving 15 bases between them. Germline-derived CDR1 and CDR2 are SGDLS and YYNGEE. This CDR3 region has 15 residues. CDR3 DNA: TGTGCCAGCAGCGTCCAGGGAGGGGGAGGTTCACCCCTCCACTTT. The encoded protein is CASSVQGGGGSPLHF.

The chain uses TRBV25-1 and TRBJ1-6; no clear D. The germline V and J ends were trimmed by 7 bases and 6 bases, with 19 bases remaining between them. In germline, CDR1 is MGHDK, CDR2 SYGVNS. The CDR3 extends over 16 amino acids. For the CDR3, the DNA is TGTGCCAGCACCGAGACAAGGGTATTCGGTAATTCACCCCTCCACTTT. It yields the protein CASTETRVFGNSPLHF.

This clone was detected only once. This rearrangement joins TRBV5-1 to TRBJ2-2, with 7 nucleotides matching TRBD1. Germline assignment: CDR1 SGHRS and CDR2 YFSETQ. V trimming: 2 bases; J trimming: 6 bases; junction bases outside the gene matches: 7. The CDR3 length is 15 residues. The CDR3 loop reads CASSFTGAEAGELFF. The CDR3 DNA is TGCGCCAGCAGCTTTACAGGGGCGGAGGCCGGGGAGCTGTTTTTT.

The chain employs TRBV28 and TRBJ1-3, with TRBD1 identical over 7 bases. CDR3 length: 15 residues. In germline, CDR1 is MDHEN, CDR2 SYDVKM. The trim removed 6 bases at V and 0 bases at J, leaving 5 bases unmatched. CDR3 DNA sequence: TGTGCCAGCAGATCGGGACAGATCTCTGGAAACACCATATATTTT. The encoded protein is CASRSGQISGNTIYF.